This is a list of T cell receptor beta chains from one sample in a study of blood T cell repertoires in COVID-19. Produced via immunoSEQ multiplex PCR; TCRdb's table is partial and in-frame only. The profile shows fewer than 250,000 clones, around four fifths of them singletons. The sequenced sample consisted of peripheral blood. Every receptor here comes from a woman of 80 years or more with COVID-19, enrolled during active disease. Each CDR3 is given with its conserved first and last residue. The D gene is left open where the match is weak. Rows give clone size only sometimes, using once, few, many, or a class for an expanded clone.

D gene,J gene,V gene,clone size,CDR3 length,CDR3 protein,CDR3 DNA
NA,TRBJ1-1,TRBV7-9,NA,15,CASSPAWGPDTEAFF,TGTGCCAGCAGTCCCGCATGGGGCCCCGACACTGAAGCTTTCTTT
NA,TRBJ1-3,TRBV11-2,NA,18,CASSLDANRVSSGNTIYF,TGTGCCAGCAGCTTAGATGCGAACAGAGTGAGCTCTGGAAACACCATATATTTT
TRBD1,TRBJ1-1,TRBV7-2,few,15,CASSEDRAGNTEAFF,TGTGCCAGCAGCGAGGACAGGGCGGGGAACACTGAAGCTTTCTTT
TRBD1,TRBJ1-6,TRBV2,NA,15,CASSGTTGMNSPLHF,TGTGCCAGCAGTGGGACGACAGGGATGAATTCACCCCTCCACTTT
NA,TRBJ1-5,TRBV28,few,15,CASSYSSSGNQPQHF,TGTGCCAGCAGTTACTCGTCTTCGGGCAATCAGCCCCAGCATTTT
NA,TRBJ1-1,TRBV6-5,once,14,CASRAQGSNTEAFF,TGTGCCAGCAGAGCACAGGGATCCAACACTGAAGCTTTCTTT
TRBD2,TRBJ2-7,TRBV3-1/TRBV3-2,NA,16,CASSQESLAGEHEQYF,TGTGCCAGCAGCCAAGAATCACTAGCGGGGGAACACGAGCAGTACTTC
NA,TRBJ1-2,TRBV30,NA,12,CAWMDRQGGYTF,TGTGCCTGGATGGATCGCCAGGGAGGCTACACCTTC
NA,TRBJ2-5,TRBV23-1,NA,15,CASSQSRGPQETQYF,TGCGCCAGCAGTCAGTCAAGGGGCCCTCAAGAGACCCAGTACTTC
NA,TRBJ1-2,TRBV6-1,NA,15,CASSEALQGPYGYTF,TGTGCCAGCAGTGAAGCGCTTCAGGGTCCCTATGGCTACACCTTC
TRBD2,TRBJ2-3,TRBV27,NA,16,CASSVGLAEITDTQYF,TGTGCCAGCAGTGTGGGACTAGCGGAAATCACAGATACGCAGTATTTT
TRBD2,TRBJ2-7,TRBV6-2/TRBV6-3,NA,18,CASSYDRSGTSAYYEQYF,TGTGCCAGCAGTTACGACAGATCCGGGACTAGCGCTTACTACGAGCAGTACTTC
TRBD2,TRBJ2-1,TRBV29-1,once,14,CSVWEGPYYNEQFF,TGCAGCGTTTGGGAGGGACCGTACTACAATGAGCAGTTCTTC
TRBD1,TRBJ1-4,TRBV19,few,14,CASSRGTANEKLFF,TGTGCCAGTAGCCGGGGGACAGCTAATGAAAAACTGTTTTTT
TRBD1,TRBJ1-4,TRBV6-6,NA,16,CASSSFGQGRDEKLFF,TGTGCCAGCAGTTCGTTCGGACAGGGCAGAGATGAAAAACTGTTTTTT
NA,TRBJ1-3,TRBV4-2,NA,16,CASSQDLGGAPEAIYF,TGTGCCAGCAGCCAAGATCTAGGCGGGGCCCCCGAGGCCATATATTTT
NA,TRBJ1-1,TRBV10-3,once,15,CAISDTGIMNTEAFF,TGTGCCATCAGTGATACAGGGATCATGAACACTGAAGCTTTCTTT
TRBD1,TRBJ2-3,TRBV6-2/TRBV6-3,NA,15,CASSYGGQGRNTQYF,TGTGCCAGCAGTTACGGGGGACAGGGGAGAAATACGCAGTATTTT
NA,TRBJ1-1,TRBV9,NA,14,CASSGHPFTTEAFF,TGTGCCAGCAGCGGACATCCCTTCACCACTGAAGCTTTCTTT
NA,TRBJ2-1,TRBV7-2,NA,14,CASSLAGNYNEQFF,TGTGCCAGCAGCTTGGCGGGAAATTACAATGAGCAGTTCTTC
NA,TRBJ1-1,TRBV18,NA,13,CASSPLRDTEAFF,TGTGCCAGCTCACCCTTACGGGACACTGAAGCTTTCTTT
NA,TRBJ1-2,TRBV2,NA,12,CASSAQGYGYAF,TGTGCCAGCAGTGCTCAGGGATATGGCTACGCCTTC
TRBD1,TRBJ1-2,TRBV19,NA,14,CASSTKGTAYGYTF,TGTGCCAGTAGTACTAAAGGGACAGCCTATGGCTACACCTTC
TRBD1,TRBJ1-3,TRBV18,NA,15,CASSNDRVAGNTIYF,TGTGCCAGCTCAAACGACAGGGTCGCTGGAAACACCATATATTTT
NA,TRBJ1-4,TRBV6-5,NA,15,CASRRDSATNEKLFF,TGTGCCAGCAGAAGGGACTCTGCAACTAATGAAAAACTGTTTTTT
NA,TRBJ1-1,TRBV18,NA,13,CASSPGAGREAFF,TGTGCCAGCTCACCAGGAGCAGGGCGGGAAGCTTTCTTT
NA,TRBJ2-5,TRBV12-3/TRBV12-4,NA,12,CASSLVAETQYF,TGTGCCAGCAGTTTAGTGGCAGAGACCCAGTACTTC
NA,TRBJ2-3,TRBV24-1,NA,15,CATAQGGAGTDTQYF,TGTGCCACCGCGCAAGGGGGGGCCGGCACAGATACGCAGTATTTT
TRBD1,TRBJ1-1,TRBV6-5,NA,13,CASSRRGDTEAFF,TGTGCCAGCAGTCGCAGGGGGGACACTGAAGCTTTCTTT